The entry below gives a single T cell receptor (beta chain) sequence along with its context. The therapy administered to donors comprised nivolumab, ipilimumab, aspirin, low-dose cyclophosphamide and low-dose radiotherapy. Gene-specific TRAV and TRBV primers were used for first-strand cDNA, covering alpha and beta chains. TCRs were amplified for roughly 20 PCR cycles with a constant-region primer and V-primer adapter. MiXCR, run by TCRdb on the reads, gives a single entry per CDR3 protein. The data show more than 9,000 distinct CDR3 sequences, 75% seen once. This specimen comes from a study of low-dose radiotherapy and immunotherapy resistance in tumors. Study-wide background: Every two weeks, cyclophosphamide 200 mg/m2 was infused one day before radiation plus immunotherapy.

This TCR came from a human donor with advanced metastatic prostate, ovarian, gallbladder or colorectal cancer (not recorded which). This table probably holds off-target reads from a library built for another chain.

In DNA form, the CDR3 reads TGTGCCATCAGTGATCGGCTAGCGGGAGCTAAGGGAGATACGCAGTATTTT. Protein: CAISDRLAGAKGDTQYF. J is TRBJ2-3 and V is TRBV10-3; 10 positions match TRBD2. The J segment lost 5 bases and the V segment lost 3 bases, leaving 11 bases of the junction unmatched. This CDR3 spans 17 amino acids. Germline-derived CDR1 and CDR2 are ENHRY and SYGVKD.